This passage covers 5 T cell receptor beta chains from one sample sequenced in a study of T cell clonality in common variable immunodeficiency (dated by TCRdb to the mid-2010s). The library was prepared using the immunoSEQ multiplex PCR assay. The clones in this table, taken by TCRdb from immuneACCESS, are in-frame only. Not every clone is retained; where verified, under half of the shortfall comes from an unresolved V gene, and the cause of the rest is unknown. The sample comprises 30,000 to 40,000 clones, and every one was counted more than once. Jointly, the top ten make up about 3.8% of the sample. The sequenced material came from peripheral blood mononuclear cells. The receptor set was obtained from a person aged 18 to 70 in good health.

This clone showed up many times. The read falls 3 residues short of the CDR3 end, and the missing part is taken from the germline J gene. This rearrangement joins TRBV2 to TRBJ2-7, with no clear D. CDR1 SNHLY and CDR2 FYNNEI come from the germline V gene. V dropped 2 bases and J dropped 6 bases, with 14 bases sitting between them. The CDR3 covers 14 residues. CDR3 DNA, as far as it was read: TGTGCCAGCAGTGAACTGGCGGCTGTCGGCGAG. Amino acids: CASSELAAVGE. The CDR3 in its entirety is CASSELAAVGEQYF.

This clone came up many times. Read sequence stops 3 residues before the CDR3 end, and the germline J gene provides the missing end. The V gene is TRBV10-2, the J gene TRBJ2-7; D call uncertain. The ends were cut back, 6 bases at V and 1 base at J, with 13 bases in the middle. The CDR3 is 14 residues long. CDR1 and CDR2 from the germline V gene are WSHSY and SAAADI. The CDR3 DNA, read in part, is TGCGCCAGCAGCGCGGTCATGCCTTCCTACGAG. Protein sequence: CASSAVMPSYE. In full, the CDR3 reads CASSAVMPSYEQYF.

This clone was recorded many times. The sequence runs out 3 residues before the end of the CDR3; the remainder is reconstructed from the germline J gene. The gene calls are TRBV7-9 and TRBJ2-3; D call uncertain. V gave up 8 bases and J gave up 0 bases, with 15 bases separating them. The CDR3 has 15 amino acids. The germline V gene encodes CDR1 SEHNR and CDR2 FQNEAQ (reference sequence). The CDR3 loop reads CASLKVETSTDTQYF. Partial CDR3 DNA: TGTGCCAGCTTAAAAGTGGAGACTAGCACAGATACG.

In its sample, this clone was seen many times. The read gets to within 3 residues of the CDR3 end, and the germline J gene fills in the rest. The chain couples TRBV2 to TRBJ2-7, with D hard to call. V dropped 4 bases and J dropped 2 bases, with 9 bases sitting between them. Germline CDR1 SNHLY, CDR2 FYNNEI. The CDR3 has 13 residues. The sequenced part of the CDR3 DNA is TGTGCCAGCAGTGGAGACTTTGCCTACGAG. It translates to CASSGDFAYE. The whole CDR3 sequence is CASSGDFAYEQYF.

The table lists this clone with many counts. The read terminates 3 residues before the CDR3 end, so the remaining end is supplied by the germline J gene. The genes are TRBV20-1 and TRBJ1-2, with a possible D match to TRBD1 (5 bases). The CDR3 is 13 amino acids. Germline V gives CDR1 DFQATT, CDR2 SNEGSKA (reference sequence). Trimming shortened V by 0 bases and J by 4 bases, and 9 bases separated the two germline ends. Here the CDR3 reads CSARDREGYGYTF. The CDR3 bases that were read are TGCAGTGCTAGAGACAGGGAGGGCTATGGC.